The T cell receptor (beta chain) described here comes from a study of shared clonotypes between healthy human individuals. The naive CD8 subset, CD45RO-negative cells positively selected for CCR7, excluded terminally differentiated effector memory CD45RA+ cells. Generated by immunoSEQ multiplex PCR, the TCRdb table keeps only in-frame clones and is missing some. Of around 2.1 million clones listed, roughly 91% are singletons. Material: naive CD8+ T cells from PBMCs. The clonotype comes from a man aged 18 to 29 in good health. Some clones in this sample may be carry-over from other donors' samples.

CDR3 residues: CATSRELGLQETQYF. The CDR3 DNA reads TGTGCCACCAGCAGAGAACTAGGGCTCCAAGAGACCCAGTACTTC. The chain joins TRBV15 to TRBJ2-5, with a tentative D call TRBD2 (5 bases). Per germline, CDR1 LNHNV and CDR2 YYDKDF (reference sequence). Between the trimmed V and J ends, which lost 0 bases and 1 base, there was a span of 9 bases. CDR3 length: 15 amino acids.